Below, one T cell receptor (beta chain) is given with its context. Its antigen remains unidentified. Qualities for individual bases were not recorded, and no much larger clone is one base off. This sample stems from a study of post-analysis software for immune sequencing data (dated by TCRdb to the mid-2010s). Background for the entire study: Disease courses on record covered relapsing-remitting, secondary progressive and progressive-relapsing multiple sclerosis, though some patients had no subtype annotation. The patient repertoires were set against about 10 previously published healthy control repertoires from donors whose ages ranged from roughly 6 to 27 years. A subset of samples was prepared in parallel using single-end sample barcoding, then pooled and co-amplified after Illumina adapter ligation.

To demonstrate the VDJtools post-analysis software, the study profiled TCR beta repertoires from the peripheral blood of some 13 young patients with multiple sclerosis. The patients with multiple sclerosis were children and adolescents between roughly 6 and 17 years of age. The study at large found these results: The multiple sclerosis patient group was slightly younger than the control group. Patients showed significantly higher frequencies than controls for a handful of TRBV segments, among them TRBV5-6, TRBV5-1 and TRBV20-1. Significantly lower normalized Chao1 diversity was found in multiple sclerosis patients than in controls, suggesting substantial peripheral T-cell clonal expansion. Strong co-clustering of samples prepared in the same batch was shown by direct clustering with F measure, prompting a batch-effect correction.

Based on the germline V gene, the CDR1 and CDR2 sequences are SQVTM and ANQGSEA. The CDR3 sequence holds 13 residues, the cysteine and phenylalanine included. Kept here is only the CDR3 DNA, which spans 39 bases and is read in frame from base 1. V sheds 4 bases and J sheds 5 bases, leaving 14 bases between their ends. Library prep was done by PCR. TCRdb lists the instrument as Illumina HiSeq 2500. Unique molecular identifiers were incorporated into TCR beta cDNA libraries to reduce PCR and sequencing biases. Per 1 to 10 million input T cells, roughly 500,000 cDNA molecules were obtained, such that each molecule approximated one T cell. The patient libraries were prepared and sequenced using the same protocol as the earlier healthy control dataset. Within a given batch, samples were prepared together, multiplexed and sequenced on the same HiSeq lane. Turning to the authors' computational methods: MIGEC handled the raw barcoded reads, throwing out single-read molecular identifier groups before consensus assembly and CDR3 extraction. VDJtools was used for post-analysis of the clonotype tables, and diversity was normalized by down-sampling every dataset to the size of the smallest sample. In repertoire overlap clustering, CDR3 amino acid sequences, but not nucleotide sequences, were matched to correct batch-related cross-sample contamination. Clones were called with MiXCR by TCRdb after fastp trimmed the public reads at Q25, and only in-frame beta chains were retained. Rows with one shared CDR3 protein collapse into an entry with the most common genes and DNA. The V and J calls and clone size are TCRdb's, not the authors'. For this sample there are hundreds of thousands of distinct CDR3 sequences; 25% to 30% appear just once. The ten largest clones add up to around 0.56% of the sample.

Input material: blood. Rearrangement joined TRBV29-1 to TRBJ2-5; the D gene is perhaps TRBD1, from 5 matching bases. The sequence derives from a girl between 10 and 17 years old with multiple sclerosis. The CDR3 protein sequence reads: CSVAWGVPETQYF. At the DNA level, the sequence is TGCAGCGTTGCCTGGGGCGTCCCGGAGACCCAGTACTTC.